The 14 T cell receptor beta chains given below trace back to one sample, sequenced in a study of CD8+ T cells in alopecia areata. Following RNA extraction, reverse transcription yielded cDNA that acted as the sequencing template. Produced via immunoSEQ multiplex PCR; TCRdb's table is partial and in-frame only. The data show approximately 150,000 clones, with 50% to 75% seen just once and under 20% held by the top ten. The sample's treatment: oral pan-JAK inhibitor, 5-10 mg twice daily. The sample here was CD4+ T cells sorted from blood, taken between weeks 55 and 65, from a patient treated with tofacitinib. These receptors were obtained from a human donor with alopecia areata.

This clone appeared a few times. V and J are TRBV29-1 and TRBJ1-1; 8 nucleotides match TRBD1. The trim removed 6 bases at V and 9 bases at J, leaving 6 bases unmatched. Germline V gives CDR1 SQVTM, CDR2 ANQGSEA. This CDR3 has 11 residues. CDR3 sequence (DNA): TGCAGCGTAGACAGGGGACGTAAAGCTTTCTTT. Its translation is CSVDRGRKAFF. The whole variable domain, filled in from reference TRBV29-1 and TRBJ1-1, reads SAVISQKPSRDICQRGTSLTIQCQVDSQVTMMFWYRQQPGQSLTLIATANQGSEATYESGFVIDKFPISRPNLTFSTLTVSNMSPEDSSIYLCSVDRGRKAFFGQGTRLTVV.

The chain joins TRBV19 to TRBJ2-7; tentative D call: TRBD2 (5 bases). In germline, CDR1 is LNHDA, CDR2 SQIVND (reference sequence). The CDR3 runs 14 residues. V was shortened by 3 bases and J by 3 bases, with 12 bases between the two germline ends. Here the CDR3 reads CASSIGPGFYEQYF. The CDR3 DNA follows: TGTGCCAGTAGTATCGGTCCGGGATTCTACGAGCAGTACTTC.

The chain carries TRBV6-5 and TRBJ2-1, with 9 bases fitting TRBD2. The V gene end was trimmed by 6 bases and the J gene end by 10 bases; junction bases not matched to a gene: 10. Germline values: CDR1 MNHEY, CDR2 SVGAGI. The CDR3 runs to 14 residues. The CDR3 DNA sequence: TGTGCCAGCAGCCTGGGACTAGCTCTAGGGGAGCAGTTCTTC. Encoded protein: CASSLGLALGEQFF.

CDR3 bases: TGTGCCAGCAGTGAACTCCAGGGGGCCGCCTACGAGCAGTACTTC. Translated, it gives CASSELQGAAYEQYF. The rearrangement uses TRBV25-1 and TRBJ2-7; 8 bases line up with TRBD1. The CDR3 is 15 residues long. J lost 2 bases, V lost 2 bases, and 5 bases had no gene match. Per the germline V gene, CDR1 is MGHDK and CDR2 is SYGVNS.

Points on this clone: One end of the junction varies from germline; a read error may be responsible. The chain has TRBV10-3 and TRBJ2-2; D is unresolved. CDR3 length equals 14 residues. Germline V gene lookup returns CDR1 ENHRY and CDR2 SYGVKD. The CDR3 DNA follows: TGTGCCAGCAGTTATGAGGTTAACACCGGGGAGCTGTTTTTT. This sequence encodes CASSYEVNTGELFF.

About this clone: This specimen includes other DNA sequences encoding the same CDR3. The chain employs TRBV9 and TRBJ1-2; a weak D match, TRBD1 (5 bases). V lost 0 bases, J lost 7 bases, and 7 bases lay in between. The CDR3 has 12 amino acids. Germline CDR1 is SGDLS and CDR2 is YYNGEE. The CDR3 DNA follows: TGTGCCAGCAGCGTAGCGGGGGGTGGCTACACCTTC. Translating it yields CASSVAGGGYTF.

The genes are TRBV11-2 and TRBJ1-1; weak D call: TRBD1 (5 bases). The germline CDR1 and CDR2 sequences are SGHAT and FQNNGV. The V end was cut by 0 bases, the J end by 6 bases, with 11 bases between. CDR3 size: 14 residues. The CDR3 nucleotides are TGTGCCAGCAGCTTAGAGGGGCCCGGGGCTGAAGCTTTCTTT. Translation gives CASSLEGPGAEAFF.

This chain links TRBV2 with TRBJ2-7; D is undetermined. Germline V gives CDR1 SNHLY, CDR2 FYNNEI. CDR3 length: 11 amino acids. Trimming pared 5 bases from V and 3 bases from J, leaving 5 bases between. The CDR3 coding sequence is TGTGCCAGCAGTCCGGTCTACGAGCAGTACTTC. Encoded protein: CASSPVYEQYF.

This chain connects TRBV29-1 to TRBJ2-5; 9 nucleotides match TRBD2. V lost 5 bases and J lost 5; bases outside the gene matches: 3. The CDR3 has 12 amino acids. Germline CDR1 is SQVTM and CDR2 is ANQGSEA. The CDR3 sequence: CSVSLAGETQYF. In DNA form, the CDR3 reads TGCAGCGTTTCGCTAGCGGGGGAGACCCAGTACTTC.

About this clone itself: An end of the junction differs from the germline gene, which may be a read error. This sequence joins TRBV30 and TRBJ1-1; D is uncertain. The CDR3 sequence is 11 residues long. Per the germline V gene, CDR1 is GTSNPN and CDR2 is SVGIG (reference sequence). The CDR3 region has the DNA TGTGCCTGGAACTCGGCCCGGACTTTTGTCTTT. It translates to CAWNSARTFVF.

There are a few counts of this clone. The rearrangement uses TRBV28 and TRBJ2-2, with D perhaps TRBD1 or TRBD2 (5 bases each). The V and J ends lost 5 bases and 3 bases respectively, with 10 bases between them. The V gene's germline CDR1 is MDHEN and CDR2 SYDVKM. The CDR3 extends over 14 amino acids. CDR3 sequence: CASSGAGDTGELFF. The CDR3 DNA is TGTGCCAGCAGTGGGGCCGGGGACACCGGGGAGCTGTTTTTT.

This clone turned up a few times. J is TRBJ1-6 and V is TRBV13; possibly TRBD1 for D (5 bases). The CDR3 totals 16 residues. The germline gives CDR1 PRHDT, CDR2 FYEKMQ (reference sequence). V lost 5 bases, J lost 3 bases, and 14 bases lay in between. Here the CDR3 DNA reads TGTGCCAGCAGCCAGGGACTCCGAAGCTATAATTCACCCCTCCACTTT. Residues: CASSQGLRSYNSPLHF.

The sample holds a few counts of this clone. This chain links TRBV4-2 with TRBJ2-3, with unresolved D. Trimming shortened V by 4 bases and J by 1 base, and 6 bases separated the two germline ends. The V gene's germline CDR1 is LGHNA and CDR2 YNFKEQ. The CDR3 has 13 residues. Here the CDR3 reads CASSLEGTDTQYF. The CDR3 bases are TGTGCCAGCAGCCTGGAAGGCACAGATACGCAGTATTTT.

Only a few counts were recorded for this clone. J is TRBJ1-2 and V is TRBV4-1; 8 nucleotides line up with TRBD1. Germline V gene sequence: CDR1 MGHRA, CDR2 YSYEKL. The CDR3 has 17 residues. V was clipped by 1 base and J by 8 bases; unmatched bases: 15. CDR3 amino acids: CASSQVLRRTGLSGYTF. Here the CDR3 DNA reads TGCGCCAGCAGCCAAGTACTGAGGCGGACAGGGTTATCGGGCTACACCTTC.